This is a list of T cell receptor beta chains from one sample in a study of preoperative IRX-2 immunotherapy in early breast cancer. The data were produced by immunoSEQ multiplex PCR, yet TCRdb's version contains in-frame clones alone and is incomplete. The profile shows roughly 26,000 clones, over 75% of them singletons. Sequences were derived from lymph node tissue, sampled after IRX-2 immunotherapy. The receptors stem from a human donor with breast cancer. The CDR3 runs from the conserved cysteine through the conserved F or W. Fields, in order: V gene, J gene, D gene, clone size, CDR3 length, CDR3 DNA, CDR3 protein. D genes are given only for firm matches. Some rows have no size entry. The others give once, few or many, or a class for an expanded clone.

>TRBV30|TRBJ2-2|TRBD2|-|15
TGTGCCTGGACCACGGGGAGGGCCGACGCCGGGGAGCTGTTTTTT
CAWTTGRADAGELFF
>TRBV19|TRBJ2-1|-|-|14
TGTGCCAGTACCGACATGAGCCCTGACAATGAGCAGTTCTTC
CASTDMSPDNEQFF
>TRBV19|TRBJ1-2|-|-|13
TGTGCCAGTAGCCTGGGACTGACCTATGGCTACACCTTC
CASSLGLTYGYTF
>TRBV5-1|TRBJ2-2|-|once|15
TGCGCCAGCAGCATGAAGAGCGCGAACACCGGGGAGCTGTTTTTT
CASSMKSANTGELFF
>TRBV6-7|TRBJ1-4|-|medium-sized|11
TGTGCTTCCCGACAGAATGAAAAACTGTTTTTT
CASRQNEKLFF
>TRBV25-1|TRBJ1-1|-|-|12
TGTGCCAGCAGTGAAAACAGTGGTGAAGCTTTCTTT
CASSENSGEAFF
>TRBV19|TRBJ2-7|-|-|13
TGTGCCAGTAGTTGGGACCGAACCTACGAGCAGTACTTC
CASSWDRTYEQYF
>TRBV15|TRBJ1-4|-|-|15
TGTGCCACCAGCTCGCAGGGCGCAACTAATGAAAAACTGTTTTTT
CATSSQGATNEKLFF
>TRBV28|TRBJ2-3|TRBD2|-|14
TGTGCCAGCAGAGGACTAGCGGGTGCCGATACGCAGTATTTT
CASRGLAGADTQYF
>TRBV29-1|TRBJ1-2|-|-|12
TGCAGCGTTGACCAGGGAGACTATGGCTACACCTTC
CSVDQGDYGYTF
>TRBV7-5|TRBJ2-3|-|once|16
TGTGCCAGCAGCCCCGGGGGAAGCGGCTTCACAGATACGCAGTATTTT
CASSPGGSGFTDTQYF
>TRBV18|TRBJ2-1|-|-|13
TGTGCCAGCTCGTTACAGCTATACAATGAGCAGTTCTTC
CASSLQLYNEQFF
>TRBV2|TRBJ1-1|TRBD1|-|15
TGTGCCAGCAGAGACACCGGGACAGCCAACACTGAAGCTTTCTTT
CASRDTGTANTEAFF
>TRBV11-3|TRBJ1-2|-|few|14
TGTGCCAGCAGCCGGGGGGAGGAGGACTATGGCTACACCTTC
CASSRGEEDYGYTF
>TRBV29-1|TRBJ2-2|-|-|12
TGCAGCGTTTCCCGGGACACCGGGGAGCTGTTTTTT
CSVSRDTGELFF
>TRBV6-8|TRBJ2-2|TRBD2|-|16
TGTGCCAGCAGGACCTCTAGCGGGGGGAACACCGGGGAGCTGTTTTTT
CASRTSSGGNTGELFF
>TRBV5-1|TRBJ1-3|TRBD1|-|16
TGCGCCAGCAAGACAGGGGGATTTTTCTCTGGAAACACCATATATTTT
CASKTGGFFSGNTIYF
>TRBV6-8|TRBJ1-5|TRBD1|-|16
TGTGCCAGCAGCCCCGGGACAGGGATCGGCAATCAGCCCCAGCATTTT
CASSPGTGIGNQPQHF
>TRBV11-3|TRBJ1-1|-|-|14
TGTGCCAGCAGCCCAGGGACACACAACACTGAAGCTTTCTTT
CASSPGTHNTEAFF
>TRBV11-3|TRBJ2-2|-|-|16
TGTGCCAGCAGCGCCGACAGGAATAGTGACACCGGGGAGCTGTTTTTT
CASSADRNSDTGELFF
>TRBV19|TRBJ1-1|-|few|15
TGTGCCAGTAGTATCATAGACAACTATAACACTGAAGCTTTCTTT
CASSIIDNYNTEAFF
>TRBV6-8|TRBJ1-5|TRBD1|once|15
TGTGCCAGCAGTCACAGGGGTATGGGCAATCAGCCCCAGCATTTT
CASSHRGMGNQPQHF
>TRBV2|TRBJ1-5|TRBD1|-|13
TGTGCCAGCAACGGACAGGGGACTCAGCCCCAGCATTTT
CASNGQGTQPQHF
>TRBV19|TRBJ2-5|TRBD1|-|16
TGTGCCAGTAGTAAGGGACAGGGGGCGAGGAGAGAGACCCAGTACTTC
CASSKGQGARRETQYF
>TRBV6-8|TRBJ2-7|-|-|15
TGTGCCAGCAGTTACTCGAAGGCAGGACCTTACGAGCAGTACTTC
CASSYSKAGPYEQYF
>TRBV4-1|TRBJ1-4|-|-|15
TGCGCCAGCAGCCGCCCGGGACCGCTGAATGAAAAACTGTTTTTT
CASSRPGPLNEKLFF
>TRBV19|TRBJ1-5|-|few|15
TGTGCCAGTAGTATAGTTCAGGGCTTTATTCAGCCCCAGCATTTT
CASSIVQGFIQPQHF
>TRBV19|TRBJ1-2|-|-|13
TGTGCCAGTAGTATATCGTTAAGTTATGGCTACACCTTC
CASSISLSYGYTF
>TRBV7-1|TRBJ2-1|TRBD2|-|16
TGTGCCAGCAGCGTCTTAGCGGGGGGCACCTACAATGAGCAGTTCTTC
CASSVLAGGTYNEQFF
>TRBV18|TRBJ1-5|-|-|14
TGTGCCAGCTCACCCTCAACAGAGAATCAGCCCCAGCATTTT
CASSPSTENQPQHF
>TRBV19|TRBJ1-2|-|once|13
TGTGCCAGTAGGAGGGAAGTTAACTATGGCTACACCTTC
CASRREVNYGYTF
>TRBV11-3|TRBJ1-1|-|-|15
TGTGCCAGCAGCTCCTTACACCTGATGAACACTGAAGCTTTCTTT
CASSSLHLMNTEAFF
>TRBV7-7|TRBJ1-4|-|-|14
TGTGCCAGCAGGGGGACACGGGCTAATGAAAAACTGTTTTTT
CASRGTRANEKLFF
>TRBV6-7|TRBJ2-7|-|-|14
TGTGCCAGCAGTGATGCCCAGGGCGCCTACGAGCAGTACTTC
CASSDAQGAYEQYF
>TRBV19|TRBJ1-1|TRBD1|once|14
TGTGCCAGTCGCCCGGGACAGGGCGACACTGAAGCTTTCTTT
CASRPGQGDTEAFF
>TRBV19|TRBJ2-2|TRBD1|-|15
TGTGCCAGCAAACTCACAGGGGTGAGCACCGGGGAGCTGTTTTTT
CASKLTGVSTGELFF
>TRBV28|TRBJ2-1|-|once|14
TGTGCCAGCACCCGGATAGCTTTATACAATGAGCAGTTCTTC
CASTRIALYNEQFF
>TRBV7-1|TRBJ1-5|-|-|13
TGTGCCAGCAGCGTGGGGCAGAATCAGCCCCAGCATTTT
CASSVGQNQPQHF
>TRBV18|TRBJ2-7|-|-|14
TGTGCCAGCTCACCACCGGCCGGGTCCTACGAGCAGTACTTC
CASSPPAGSYEQYF
>TRBV10-2|TRBJ2-1|-|-|13
TGCGCCAGCAAAGCGACTAGTCACAATGAGCAGTTCTTC
CASKATSHNEQFF
>TRBV7-8|TRBJ2-7|-|-|13
TGTGCCAGCAGCTTAGCGCCCGGGGACGAGCAGTACTTC
CASSLAPGDEQYF
>TRBV30|TRBJ1-1|-|-|14
TGTGCCTGGAGTGTATATCAGGATTTTACTGAAGCTTTCTTT
CAWSVYQDFTEAFF
>TRBV15|TRBJ2-3|TRBD2|-|17
TGTGCCACCAGCAGAGAGGCTAGCGGGGGCCGCACAGATACGCAGTATTTT
CATSREASGGRTDTQYF
>TRBV19|TRBJ1-2|-|-|13
TGTGCCAGCCGACAGGCCGAGGCCTTGGGCTACACCTTC
CASRQAEALGYTF
>TRBV11-3|TRBJ2-3|TRBD2|once|16
TGTGCCAGCAGCGCTGTAGCGGGGGTTTTGACAGATACGCAGTATTTT
CASSAVAGVLTDTQYF
>TRBV6-8|TRBJ2-7|-|-|15
TGTGCCAGCAGTTACGACGGGGGGCGCTCCTACGAGCAGTACTTC
CASSYDGGRSYEQYF
>TRBV18|TRBJ1-1|TRBD1|-|14
TGTGCCAGCTCACCATGGGACAGGATCGATGGAGCTTTCTTT
CASSPWDRIDGAFF
>TRBV11-3|TRBJ2-1|-|-|15
TGTGCCAGCAGCTCAGTTCTTGAGAGGGTCAATGAGCAGTTCTTC
CASSSVLERVNEQFF